This T cell receptor beta chain comes out of a study of cytomegalovirus exposure and HLA in healthy donors. Study results and limitations: The authors assumed roughly uniform sequencing depth across donors for presence/absence analyses. A later analysis found that most CMV-associated TCR beta chains appeared HLA-restricted.

On this clone itself: The antigen is undetermined.

CDR1 and CDR2 (germline): MNHEY, SMNVEV (reference sequence). The trim removed 2 bases at V and 8 bases at J, leaving 5 bases unmatched. The CDR3 is made up of 14 amino acids. It was with 60 Vbeta and 13 Jbeta primers that the PCR ran. TCRdb's copy holds only in-frame clones and misses some; the assay was immunoSEQ multiplex PCR. This table holds about 170,000 clones, 82% found once. What was sequenced was PBMCs. The chain couples TRBV27 to TRBJ1-4; the match to TRBD1 covers 7 bases. This clonotype originated in a male donor in good health and CMV-seronegative. The CDR3 DNA reads TGTGCCAGCAGTTTACAGGGGGATGGGGAAAAACTGTTTTTT. It yields the protein CASSLQGDGEKLFF.